This T cell receptor beta chain was profiled in a study of glioma-infiltrating T cells after dendritic cell vaccination (dated by TCRdb to about 2016). General notes on the study: The cohort included around 15 glioblastoma patients drawn from Phase I and II dendritic cell vaccination trials, of whom 9 were newly diagnosed and 6 had recurrent disease. Between the early 2000s and the early 2010s, patients were given autologous tumor lysate-pulsed dendritic cell vaccination. The vaccine was prepared from monocyte-derived dendritic cells that were cultured for seven days with IL-4 and GM-CSF and then pulsed overnight with autologous tumor lysate. Each patient was given three intradermal dendritic cell vaccine injections, spaced two weeks apart, in the arm below the axilla. In glioblastoma patients vaccinated with dendritic cells, deep sequencing of TCR beta CDR3 regions served to measure tumor-infiltrating lymphocyte content and to compare repertoires between tumor and blood. Survival after dendritic cell vaccination was correlated with TCR sequencing metrics such as TIL content and the overlap between tumor and blood repertoires.

The germline V gene (reference sequence) provides CDR1 SGHAT and CDR2 FQDESV. Inclusive of the bounding cysteine and phenylalanine, the CDR3 is 18 residues long. The retained sequence is limited to the CDR3, 54 bases, with the frame set at the first base. V ends up 0 bases short and J 1 base short, with an unmatched junction base count of 7. The immunoSEQ assay amplified TCRB CDR3 regions from around 2.1 micrograms of genomic DNA, or from all available DNA when less than that amount was available. Multiplex PCR used 60 forward primers for TCR V beta segments and 13 reverse primers for J beta segments. Synthetic control templates were spiked into each sample at limiting dilution to estimate reads per starting template. Reads of 87 bp were generated by sequencing on the Illumina HiSeq System. On the study's bioinformatics: PCR and sequencing errors were removed by a nearest neighbor algorithm that merged closely related sequences. TCR overlap was defined as the percentage of unique tumor TCR beta sequences that were also found in the peripheral blood of the same patient. TCRdb took over this immuneACCESS table, retaining in-frame rearrangements with V and J assigned. Such tables are incomplete; in checked studies, under half of the missing clones stem from an unresolved V gene, and the remainder is unexplained. D and trimming were read from the DNA, whereas the V and J calls and clone size are those reported in that table. The sample table lists about 24,000 clones, about nine tenths of them with a count of one. 2.5% to 3% of the sample rests with the top ten.

This specimen's time point label, interpreted: after dendritic cell vaccination, including at tumor progression/relapse. Patients were selected on the basis of adequate residual fresh-frozen tumor tissue and more than two years of available survival data. Molecular status otherwise varied across the glioblastoma patients, but none of them carried an isocitrate dehydrogenase mutation. PBMC were collected before vaccination, two weeks after the third vaccination, and at tumor progression when it occurred. The Qiagen DNeasy Blood extraction Kit was used for extraction of genomic DNA. Paper-wide results and their limitations: The cohort was small and heterogeneous, only a few patients had full blood and tumor sets, and even fewer had initial-recurrent tumor pairs. The TCR overlap response model with three groups was called speculative and said to need prospective validation. Longer time to progression and overall survival after dendritic cell vaccination were predicted by higher estimated pretreatment TIL content. TCR clonality showed no direct relationship with survival, which suggests that a diverse polyclonal response may matter.

This clone was recorded a few times. The antigen it binds to is not known. Base qualities are not at hand, and no much larger clone is one base apart. The rearranged chain carries TRBV11-1 and TRBJ2-3; 10 bases in the middle match TRBD2. The clonotype was recovered from a human donor with glioblastoma. Specimen: blood, collected after dendritic cell vaccination. The DNA sequence follows: TGTGCCAGCAGCTTAGCTAGCGGGGGGTCCGATGGCACAGATACGCAGTATTTT. This translates into CASSLASGGSDGTDTQYF.